The 15 T cell receptor beta chains given below trace back to one sample, sequenced in a study of T cell repertoires in aging, cancer and after chemotherapy. The template was genomic DNA from peripheral blood, not RNA. Multiplex touch-down PCR with TRB-A/B primers amplified rearranged V-D-J TRB sequences. TCRdb reprocessed the multiplex PCR reads with MiXCR, giving one entry per CDR3 protein. The data show approximately 9,000 distinct CDR3 sequences, around 25% seen once. The sample consisted of blood. The receptors come from a human donor with a blood cancer.

V is TRBV7-2 and J is TRBJ2-3, with 8 bases identical to TRBD2. Germline assignment: CDR1 SGHTA and CDR2 FQGNSA. The J segment lost 4 bases and the V segment lost 1 base, leaving 4 bases of the junction unmatched. The CDR3 length is 15 residues. In DNA form, the CDR3 reads TGTGCCAGCAGCTTAGGGGGTAGCGGGGCAGATACGCAGTATTTT. Protein: CASSLGGSGADTQYF.

V and J are TRBV6-1 and TRBJ1-5; D might be TRBD1 (6 bases). V gave up 2 bases and J gave up 0 bases, with 14 bases separating them. The germline gives CDR1 MNHNS, CDR2 SASEGT. This CDR3 contains 17 residues. CDR3 sequence (DNA): TGTGCCAGCAGTGAATGGACAGTTTACGATAGCAATCAGCCCCAGCATTTT. Translation gives CASSEWTVYDSNQPQHF.

A single count supports this clonotype. A single base separates this from a much larger clone, so it may be a read error. The J gene is TRBJ2-7, the V gene TRBV27; D unresolved. The CDR3 sequence is 12 residues long. Germline V gene lookup returns CDR1 MNHEY and CDR2 SMNVEV (reference sequence). Here the CDR3 DNA reads TGTACCAGCAGGACGAGCTCCTACGAGCAGTACTTC. Its protein is CTSRTSSYEQYF.

A few counts support this clonotype. This chain joins TRBV5-4 and TRBJ2-1; 9 bases align to TRBD2. The CDR3 has 17 residues. The V segment lost 4 bases and the J segment 2 bases; nucleotides outside the gene matches: 10. The germline CDR1 and CDR2 sequences are SGHNT and YYREEE (reference sequence). CDR3 loop: CASSPTSVAGAYNEQFF. The DNA for the CDR3 is TGTGCCAGCAGCCCCACGAGCGTAGCGGGAGCCTACAATGAGCAGTTCTTC. Variable domain in full (rest from reference TRBV5-4 and TRBJ2-1): ETGVTQSPTHLIKTRGQQVTLRCSSQSGHNTVSWYQQALGQGPQFIFQYYREEENGRGNFPPRFSGLQFPNYSSELNVNALELDDSALYLCASSPTSVAGAYNEQFFGPGTRLTVL.

This clonotype counts as medium-sized. The chain carries TRBV6-5 and TRBJ2-2; a weak D match, TRBD1 (5 bases). The CDR3 extends over 18 amino acids. Germline CDR1 and CDR2: MNHEY and SVGAGI. V lost 2 bases to trimming and J lost 0 bases, with 16 bases between them. CDR3 loop: CASSYTPLDTSNTGELFF. The CDR3 DNA sequence: TGTGCCAGCAGTTACACCCCTTTGGACACGTCGAACACCGGGGAGCTGTTTTTT.

The rearrangement links TRBV10-2 to TRBJ1-1; weak D call: TRBD1 (5 bases). Per germline, CDR1 WSHSY and CDR2 SAAADI. The CDR3 is 13 amino acids. V lost 7 bases, J lost 0 bases, and 9 bases lay in between. CDR3 sequence: CASKSGMNTEAFF. DNA of the CDR3: TGCGCCAGCAAGTCAGGGATGAACACTGAAGCTTTCTTT.

This clonotype is medium-sized within its sample. The genes are TRBV10-3 and TRBJ2-1; no definite D call. Germline CDR1 ENHRY, CDR2 SYGVKD. V lost 5 bases and J lost 7, with 12 bases in between. The CDR3 consists of 13 residues. The CDR3 protein is CAISPGLGNEQFF. CDR3 DNA sequence: TGTGCCATCAGTCCGGGTTTAGGAAATGAGCAGTTCTTC.

This clonotype is medium-sized (0.01 to 0.1%) in the sample. J is TRBJ1-2 and V is TRBV6-5; D unresolved. Looked up from germline, CDR1 is MNHEY and CDR2 is SVGAGI. The CDR3 runs to 13 residues. With 6 bases removed from V and 3 bases from J, the gap between germline ends came to 11 bases. The CDR3 DNA follows: TGTGCCAGCAGGCTACAGAGGTACTATGGCTACACCTTC. This sequence encodes CASRLQRYYGYTF.

The chain uses TRBV6-1 and TRBJ2-1, with TRBD1 as a possible D gene (8 bases). The length of the CDR3 is 15 residues. V lost 5 bases, J lost 7 bases, and 18 bases lay in between. Germline CDR1 is MNHNS and CDR2 is SASEGT. CDR3 region: CASSTGGTGKNEQFF. The CDR3 nucleotides are TGTGCCAGCAGTACCGGGGGGACAGGAAAAAATGAGCAGTTCTTC.

This clonotype occurred many times. V and J are TRBV6-6 and TRBJ1-5; 8 bases map to TRBD1. CDR1 and CDR2 from the germline V gene are MNHNY and SVGAGI (reference sequence). V trimming: 3 bases; J trimming: 2 bases; junction bases outside the gene matches: 6. The CDR3 totals 16 residues. Here the CDR3 reads CASSYGTGDGNQPQHF. The CDR3 DNA is TGTGCCAGCAGTTATGGGACAGGAGATGGCAATCAGCCCCAGCATTTT.

With regard to this clonotype: This may be a read error: a much more frequent sequence differs by one nucleotide. The chain combines TRBV6-5 with TRBJ2-3; a possible D gene is TRBD1 (6 bases). Germline loops: CDR1 MNHEY, CDR2 SVGAGI. The CDR3 has 17 amino acids. CDR3 loop: CAISPGDILSSTDTQYF. The CDR3 DNA is TGTGCCATCAGTCCCGGGGACATCCTCTCTAGCACAGATACGCAGTATTTT.

The V call is TRBV6-5, the J call TRBJ1-4, with TRBD1 as a possible D gene (6 bases). This CDR3 has 15 amino acids. Trimming cost V 5 bases and J 8 bases, with 18 bases left between them. The germline gives CDR1 MNHEY, CDR2 SVGAGI. As DNA, the CDR3 is TGTGCCAGCAGTGTACTAGCGGGGGGCAGGGAAAAACTGTTTTTT. Amino acid sequence: CASSVLAGGREKLFF.

The gene calls are TRBV6-2 or TRBV6-3 and TRBJ2-1, with 10 bases aligning to TRBD2. The CDR3 is 14 amino acids. With 7 bases clipped from V and 7 bases from J, the junction kept 7 bases outside the gene matches. Per germline, CDR1 MNHEY and CDR2 SVGEGT. In DNA form, the CDR3 reads TGTGCCAGCAACCAAGCGGGAGGGCGGAATGAGCAGTTCTTC. Translation: CASNQAGGRNEQFF.

V and J are TRBV4-3 and TRBJ1-1; the match to TRBD1 covers 9 bases. The CDR3 extends over 14 amino acids. With V trimmed by 1 base and J by 8 bases, 5 bases remained unmatched. Germline V gene sequence: CDR1 LGHNA, CDR2 YSLEER. The CDR3 loop is CASSQVSGTGEAFF. CDR3 nucleotides: TGCGCCAGCAGCCAAGTCTCCGGGACAGGGGAAGCTTTCTTT.

CDR3 sequence reads: CASSVRQDSPLHF. The CDR3 nucleotides are TGTGCCAGCAGCGTGAGACAAGATTCACCCCTCCACTTT. V and J are TRBV7-2 and TRBJ1-6; no firm D call. V was pared by 5 bases and J by 8 bases, with 10 bases between. The CDR3 has 13 residues. CDR1 is SGHTA, CDR2 FQGNSA, per germline. Combining the CDR3 with reference TRBV7-2 and TRBJ1-6 gives the whole variable domain GAGVSQSPSNKVTEKGKDVELRCDPISGHTALYWYRQSLGQGLEFLIYFQGNSAPDKSGLPSDRFSAERTGGSVSTLTIQRTQQEDSAVYLCASSVRQDSPLHFGNGTRLTVT.